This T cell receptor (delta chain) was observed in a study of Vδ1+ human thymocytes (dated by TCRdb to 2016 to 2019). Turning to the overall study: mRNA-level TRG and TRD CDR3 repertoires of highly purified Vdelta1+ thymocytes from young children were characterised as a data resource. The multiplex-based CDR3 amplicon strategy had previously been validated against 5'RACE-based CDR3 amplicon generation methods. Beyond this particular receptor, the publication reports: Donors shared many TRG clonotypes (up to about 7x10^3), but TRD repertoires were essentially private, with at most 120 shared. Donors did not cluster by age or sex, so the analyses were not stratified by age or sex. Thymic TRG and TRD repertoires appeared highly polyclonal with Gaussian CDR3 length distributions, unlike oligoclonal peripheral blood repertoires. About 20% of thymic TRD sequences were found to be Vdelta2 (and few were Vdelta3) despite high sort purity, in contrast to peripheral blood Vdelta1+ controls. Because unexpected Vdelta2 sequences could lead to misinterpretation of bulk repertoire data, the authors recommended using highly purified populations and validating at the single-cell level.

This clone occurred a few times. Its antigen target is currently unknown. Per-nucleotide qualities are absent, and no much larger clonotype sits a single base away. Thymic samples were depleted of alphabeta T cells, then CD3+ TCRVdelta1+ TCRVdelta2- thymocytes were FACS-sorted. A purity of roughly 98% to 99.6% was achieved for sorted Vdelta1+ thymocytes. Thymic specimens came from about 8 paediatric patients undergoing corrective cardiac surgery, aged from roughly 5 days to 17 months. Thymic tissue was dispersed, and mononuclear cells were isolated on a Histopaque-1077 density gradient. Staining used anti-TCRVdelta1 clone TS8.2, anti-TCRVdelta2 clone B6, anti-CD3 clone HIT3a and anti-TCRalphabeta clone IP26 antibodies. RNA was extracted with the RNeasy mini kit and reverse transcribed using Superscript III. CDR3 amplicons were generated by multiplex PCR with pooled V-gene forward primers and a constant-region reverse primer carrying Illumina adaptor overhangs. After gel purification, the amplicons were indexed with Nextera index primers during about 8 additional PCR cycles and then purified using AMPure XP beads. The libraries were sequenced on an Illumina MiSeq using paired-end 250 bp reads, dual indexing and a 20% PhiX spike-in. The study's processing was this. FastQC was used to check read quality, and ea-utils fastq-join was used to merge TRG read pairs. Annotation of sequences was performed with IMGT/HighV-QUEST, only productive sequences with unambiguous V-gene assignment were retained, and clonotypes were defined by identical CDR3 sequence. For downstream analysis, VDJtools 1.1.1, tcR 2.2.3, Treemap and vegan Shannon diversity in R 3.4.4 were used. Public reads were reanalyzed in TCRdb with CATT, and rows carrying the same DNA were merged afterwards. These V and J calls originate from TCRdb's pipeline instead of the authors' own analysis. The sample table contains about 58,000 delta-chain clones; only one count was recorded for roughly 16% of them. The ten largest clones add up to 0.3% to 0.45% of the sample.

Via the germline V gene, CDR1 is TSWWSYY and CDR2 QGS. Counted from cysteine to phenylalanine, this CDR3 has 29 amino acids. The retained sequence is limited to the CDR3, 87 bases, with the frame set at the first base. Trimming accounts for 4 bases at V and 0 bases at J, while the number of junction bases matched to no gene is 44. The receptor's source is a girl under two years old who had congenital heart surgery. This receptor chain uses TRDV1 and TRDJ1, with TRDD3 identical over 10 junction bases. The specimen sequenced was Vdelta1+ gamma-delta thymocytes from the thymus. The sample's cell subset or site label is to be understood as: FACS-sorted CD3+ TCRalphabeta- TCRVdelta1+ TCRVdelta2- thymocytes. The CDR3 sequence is CALGANPPGKIRTFSSITGGFPYTDKLIF. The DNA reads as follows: TGTGCTCTTGGGGCAAACCCGCCCGGGAAAATTCGAACATTTTCCTCTATCACTGGGGGATTCCCCTACACCGATAAACTCATCTTT.